The present T cell receptor (beta chain) was sequenced within a study of OX40 agonist ivuxolimab in advanced cancers. TCRdb's table, derived via immunoSEQ multiplex PCR, lists solely in-frame clones and lacks some. Seen here are roughly 70,000 clones, approximately 83% observed once, and the top ten hold about 0.78%. The CDR3 loop spans 15 amino acids. CDR1 and CDR2 (germline): SEHNR, FQNEAQ (reference sequence). V lost 2 bases to trimming and J lost 0 bases, with 10 bases between them. The starting material was CD4+ or CD8+ T cells sorted from blood, obtained in a trial of the OX40 agonist ivuxolimab. The source is an adult with an advanced solid tumor such as melanoma, head and neck, liver or kidney cancer. V is TRBV7-9 and J is TRBJ1-1; unclear D gene. DNA for the CDR3: TGTGCCAGCAGCTTACCTCCGCCTATGAACACTGAAGCTTTCTTT. Its protein product is CASSLPPPMNTEAFF. Full variable domain (missing parts from reference TRBV7-9 and TRBJ1-1): DTGVSQNPRHKITKRGQNVTFRCDPISEHNRLYWYRQTLGQGPEFLTYFQNEAQLEKSRLLSDRFSAERPKGSFSTLEIQRTEQGDSAMYLCASSLPPPMNTEAFFGQGTRLTVV.